This entry concerns a single T cell receptor beta chain. Its antigen remains unidentified. Each replicate PCR on the sorted subsets used 150 to 200 ng DNA (about 30,000 T cell genomes). Data came from immunoSEQ multiplex PCR; TCRdb stores just in-frame clones and leaves some out. The data contain 700,000 to 950,000 clones, about 96% of them singletons. The naive CD8 subset, CD45RO-negative cells positively selected for CCR7, excluded terminally differentiated effector memory CD45RA+ cells. Among the donors, all were Caucasian adults who lived in Nashville, Tennessee. This sample was included in a study of shared clonotypes between healthy human individuals. J gave up 6 bases and V 4 bases, and 12 bases lay outside the gene matches. This CDR3 has 16 amino acids. CDR1 SGHTA and CDR2 FQGTGA come from the germline V gene. Study-level findings and limits: The four-donor shared clonotypes exceeded non-shared clonotypes in generation probability, with non-shared ones scoring lower.

Sequencing was performed on naive CD8+ T cells sorted from blood. This rearrangement joins TRBV7-3 to TRBJ2-1; 7 bases line up with TRBD1. This receptor was taken from a man aged 25 to 40 in good health. Here the CDR3 DNA reads TGTGCCAGCAGCTCCGAGACAGGGATCGCTAGCAATGAGCAGTTCTTC. Translation gives CASSSETGIASNEQFF.